The 18 T cell receptor beta chains below all came from one sample that was sequenced in a study of blood T cell repertoires in COVID-19. Clones were read by immunoSEQ multiplex PCR, and TCRdb kept only the in-frame ones, dropping some. The sample yields approximately 280,000 clones, over 75% seen once. Sequences were obtained from peripheral blood. These receptors were collected from a woman in her 70s with acute or convalescent COVID-19.

The genes are TRBV10-3 and TRBJ1-2, with 8 bases fitting TRBD1. Germline CDR1 is ENHRY and CDR2 is SYGVKD. Trimming removed 3 bases from V and 8 bases from J; junction bases left unmatched: 11. The CDR3 runs to 15 residues. CDR3 in DNA: TGTGCCATCAGTGAAGCGGGGCAGGGGGCCGTCGGCTACACCTTC. Its protein is CAISEAGQGAVGYTF.

This rearrangement joins TRBV5-1 to TRBJ2-5; no clear D. V lost 0 bases, J lost 5 bases, and 5 bases lay in between. CDR3 length: 12 residues. Germline lookup yields CDR1 SGHRS and CDR2 YFSETQ. The chain's CDR3 is CASSLARETQYF. CDR3 sequence (DNA): TGCGCCAGCAGCTTGGCACGGGAGACCCAGTACTTC.

This clone was recorded once. This chain connects TRBV14 to TRBJ2-2; no clear D gene. Germline assignment: CDR1 SGHDN and CDR2 FVKESK. V lost 0 bases to trimming and J lost 5 bases, with 4 bases between them. The CDR3 contains 13 residues. CDR3 in DNA: TGTGCCAGCAGCCAAGATCTGACCGGGGAGCTGTTTTTT. Translating gives CASSQDLTGELFF.

The chain employs TRBV5-4 and TRBJ2-3; a weak D match, TRBD1 (5 bases). CDR1 SGHNT and CDR2 YYREEE come from the germline V gene (reference sequence). The CDR3 has 16 residues. V shed 2 bases and J shed 4 bases, with 17 bases lying between them. CDR3 DNA sequence: TGTGCCAGCAGCTTCCCGGTGGCAGGGAAAGCAGATACGCAGTATTTT. Translating gives CASSFPVAGKADTQYF.

A few counts support this clone. V is TRBV7-2 and J is TRBJ1-1; 7 bases align to TRBD1. Trimming removed 6 bases from V and 0 bases from J; junction bases left unmatched: 7. The CDR3 is 15 amino acids. The germline V gene encodes CDR1 SGHTA and CDR2 FQGNSA. The CDR3 DNA reads as TGTGCCAGCAGACGACAGGGTTTCATGAACACTGAAGCTTTCTTT. This sequence encodes CASRRQGFMNTEAFF.

This clone was recorded a few times. The gene calls are TRBV5-6 and TRBJ1-2, with D hard to call. There are 11 residues in the CDR3. Germline CDR1 SGHDT, CDR2 YYEEEE. Between the trimmed V and J ends, which lost 4 bases and 8 bases, there was a span of 9 bases. This CDR3 reads CASSGGLGYTF. Written as DNA, the CDR3 is TGTGCCAGCAGCGGAGGCCTGGGCTACACCTTC.

V usage is TRBV9 and J usage is TRBJ2-1; the D gene is possibly TRBD1 (5 bases). The CDR3 is made up of 14 amino acids. V lost 2 bases and J 7 bases, leaving 13 bases between the germline ends. Germline V CDR1 and CDR2: SGDLS, YYNGEE. The CDR3 loop reads CASSVESGQNEQFF. The CDR3 DNA follows: TGTGCCAGCAGCGTTGAGTCAGGGCAAAATGAGCAGTTCTTC.

V and J are TRBV11-2 and TRBJ1-1, with 9 bases fitting TRBD1. The CDR3 runs to 14 residues. The V segment lost 2 bases and the J segment 8 bases; nucleotides outside the gene matches: 6. CDR1 and CDR2 (germline): SGHAT, FQNNGV. The CDR3 coding sequence is TGTGCCAGCAGCTTAATCTGGGACAGGGTAGAAGCTTTCTTT. Its translation: CASSLIWDRVEAFF.

In the case of this clone: Other DNA sequences in the same sample also yield this CDR3. Written as DNA, the CDR3 is TGTGCCAGCAGCTTGCCGCAGGGGAACACTGAAGCTTTCTTT. Encoded protein: CASSLPQGNTEAFF. The chain links TRBV5-5 to TRBJ1-1, with a tentative D call TRBD1 (5 bases). Germline V gene lookup returns CDR1 SGHKS and CDR2 YYEKEE (reference sequence). CDR3 length: 14 amino acids. The ends were cut back, 1 base at V and 1 base at J, with 8 bases in the middle.

This chain connects TRBV15 to TRBJ1-6; 9 bases agree with TRBD1. Trimming took 5 bases from V and 6 from J; bases not matched to a gene: 2. The germline V gene has CDR1 LNHNV and CDR2 YYDKDF (reference sequence). This CDR3 contains 14 residues. The CDR3 protein is CATSGQGPNSPLHF. CDR3 in DNA: TGTGCCACCAGCGGACAGGGGCCTAATTCACCCCTCCACTTT.

The genes are TRBV5-4 and TRBJ2-3, with 14 nucleotides matching TRBD2. Germline values: CDR1 SGHNT, CDR2 YYREEE (reference sequence). The J segment lost 6 bases and the V segment lost 3 bases, leaving 6 bases of the junction unmatched. This CDR3 contains 16 residues. CDR3 nucleotides: TGTGCCAGCAGCTCAGGGACTAGCGGGGGAACCGATACGCAGTATTTT. It specifies CASSSGTSGGTDTQYF. Filled out from reference TRBV5-4 and TRBJ2-3, the complete variable domain reads ETGVTQSPTHLIKTRGQQVTLRCSSQSGHNTVSWYQQALGQGPQFIFQYYREEENGRGNFPPRFSGLQFPNYSSELNVNALELDDSALYLCASSSGTSGGTDTQYFGPGTRLTVL.

The rearrangement joins TRBV9 to TRBJ1-3; D gene ambiguous. Germline V gene lookup returns CDR1 SGDLS and CDR2 YYNGEE. V gave up 4 bases and J gave up 3 bases, with 14 bases separating them. CDR3 length equals 15 residues. Written as DNA, the CDR3 is TGTGCCAGCAGCCCCAGACCTAGCGGTGGAAACACCATATATTTT. It is translated as CASSPRPSGGNTIYF.

V is TRBV21-1 and J is TRBJ2-2; TRBD1 reflects the table's D call only, with no check against the DNA. TRBV21-1 is recorded as a pseudogene. The CDR3 consists of 22 residues. CDR3 residues: CASSKSIRETDRAQANTGELFF. For the CDR3, the DNA is TGTGCCAGCAGCAAAAGTATAAGAGAAACGGACAGGGCCCAAGCGAACACCGGGGAGCTGTTTTTT.

This CDR3 reads CATSSLLLARGVNEQFF. For the CDR3, the DNA is TGTGCCACCAGCAGTCTCCTACTAGCCCGGGGCGTTAATGAGCAGTTCTTC. The chain carries TRBV15 and TRBJ2-1; D might be TRBD2 (6 bases). This CDR3 is 17 amino acids long. The germline V gene has CDR1 LNHNV and CDR2 YYDKDF (reference sequence). Trimming stripped 3 bases from V and 7 bases from J, with 22 bases between.

J is TRBJ1-1 and V is TRBV4-2; 9 nucleotides line up with TRBD1. The junction had 12 bases not matched to a gene; V was cut back by 1 base and J by 0 bases. The CDR3 sequence is 19 residues long. Germline lookup yields CDR1 LGHNA and CDR2 YNFKEQ. The CDR3 spells CASSQAFRDRAGMNTEAFF. CDR3 DNA: TGTGCCAGCAGCCAAGCCTTCCGGGACAGGGCGGGGATGAACACTGAAGCTTTCTTT.

This clone was seen just once. The chain is built from TRBV11-2 and TRBJ2-1; 8 bases match TRBD2. The germline V gene has CDR1 SGHAT and CDR2 FQNNGV. The CDR3 extends over 14 amino acids. The junction had 2 bases not matched to a gene; V was cut back by 2 bases and J by 5 bases. CDR3 sequence (DNA): TGTGCCAGCAGCTTACGGCGGGGGGACAATGAGCAGTTCTTC. Its translation is CASSLRRGDNEQFF.

This clone showed up just a few times. The chain combines TRBV10-3 with TRBJ2-7; maybe TRBD1 (5 bases). V lost 3 bases and J lost 3, with 15 bases in between. The CDR3 sequence is 15 residues long. Germline V gives CDR1 ENHRY, CDR2 SYGVKD. The CDR3 protein is CAISDGGRANYEQYF. Here the CDR3 DNA reads TGTGCCATCAGTGACGGCGGCAGGGCTAACTACGAGCAGTACTTC.

This clone was recorded once. The rearrangement links TRBV3-1 (or the pseudogene TRBV3-2) to TRBJ2-1; unclear D gene. This CDR3 region has 12 residues. Germline V gene lookup returns CDR1 LGHDT and CDR2 YNNKEL (reference sequence). V gave up 1 base and J gave up 7 bases, with 5 bases separating them. CDR3 DNA: TGTGCCAGCAGCCAAGCCCTTAATGAGCAGTTCTTC. This encodes CASSQALNEQFF.